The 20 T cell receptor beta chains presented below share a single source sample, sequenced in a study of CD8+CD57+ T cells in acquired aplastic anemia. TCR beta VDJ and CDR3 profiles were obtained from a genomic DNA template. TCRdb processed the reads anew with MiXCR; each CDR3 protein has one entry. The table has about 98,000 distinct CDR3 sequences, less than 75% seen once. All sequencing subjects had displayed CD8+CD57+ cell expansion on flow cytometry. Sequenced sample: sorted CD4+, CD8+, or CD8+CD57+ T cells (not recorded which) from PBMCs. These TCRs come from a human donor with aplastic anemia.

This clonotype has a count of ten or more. The CDR3 nucleotides read TGTGCCAGCAGTTACTCGTTCCGGGGCCCTACTGATGGCTACACCTTC. Its protein product is CASSYSFRGPTDGYTF. This sequence joins TRBV6-5 and TRBJ1-2, with D possibly matching TRBD1 (5 bases). V dropped 0 bases and J dropped 6 bases, with 17 bases sitting between them. CDR1 is MNHEY, CDR2 SVGAGI, per germline. The CDR3 runs to 16 residues.

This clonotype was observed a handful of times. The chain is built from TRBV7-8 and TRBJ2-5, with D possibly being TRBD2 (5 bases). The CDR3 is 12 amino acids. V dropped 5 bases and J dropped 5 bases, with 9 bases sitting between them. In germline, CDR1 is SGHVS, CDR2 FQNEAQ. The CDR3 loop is CASSQTKETQYF. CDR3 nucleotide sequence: TGTGCCAGCAGCCAGACTAAGGAGACCCAGTACTTC.

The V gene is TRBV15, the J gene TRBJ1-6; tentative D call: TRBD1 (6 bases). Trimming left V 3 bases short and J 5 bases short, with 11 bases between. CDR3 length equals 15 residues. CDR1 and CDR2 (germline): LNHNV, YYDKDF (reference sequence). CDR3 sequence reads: CATSSRGGDNSPLHF. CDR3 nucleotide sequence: TGTGCCACCAGCAGCAGAGGGGGGGATAATTCACCCCTCCACTTT.

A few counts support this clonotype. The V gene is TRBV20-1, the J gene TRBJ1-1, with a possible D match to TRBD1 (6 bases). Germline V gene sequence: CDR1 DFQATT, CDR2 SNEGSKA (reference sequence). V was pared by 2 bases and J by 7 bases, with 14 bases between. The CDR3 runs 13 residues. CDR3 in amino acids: CSARRLQGREAFF. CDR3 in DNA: TGCAGTGCTAGACGCTTACAGGGACGTGAAGCTTTCTTT.

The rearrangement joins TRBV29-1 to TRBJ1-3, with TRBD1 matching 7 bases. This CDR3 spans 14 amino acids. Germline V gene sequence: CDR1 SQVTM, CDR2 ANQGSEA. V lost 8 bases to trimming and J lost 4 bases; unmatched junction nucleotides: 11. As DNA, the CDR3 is TGCAGCACAAACGGACAGGTGGGAGGAAACACCATATATTTT. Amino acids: CSTNGQVGGNTIYF.

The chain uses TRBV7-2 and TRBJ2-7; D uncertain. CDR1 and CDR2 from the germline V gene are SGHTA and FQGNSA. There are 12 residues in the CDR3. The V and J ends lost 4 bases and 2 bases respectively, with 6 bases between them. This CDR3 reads CASSSETYEQYF. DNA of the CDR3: TGTGCCAGCAGCTCCGAGACCTACGAGCAGTACTTC.

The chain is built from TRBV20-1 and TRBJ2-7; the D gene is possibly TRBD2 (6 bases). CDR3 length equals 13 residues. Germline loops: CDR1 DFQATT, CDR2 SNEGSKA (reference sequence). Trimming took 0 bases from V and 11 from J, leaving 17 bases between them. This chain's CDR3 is CSARDSTRPRKYF. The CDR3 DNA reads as TGCAGTGCTAGAGATTCGACTAGACCGCGAAAGTACTTC.

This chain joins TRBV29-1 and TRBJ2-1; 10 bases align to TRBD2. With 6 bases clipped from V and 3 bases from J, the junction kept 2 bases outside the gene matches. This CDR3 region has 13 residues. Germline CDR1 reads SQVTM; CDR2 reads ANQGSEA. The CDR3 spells CSVSGRGYNEQFF. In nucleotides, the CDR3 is TGCAGCGTGAGCGGGAGGGGCTACAATGAGCAGTTCTTC.

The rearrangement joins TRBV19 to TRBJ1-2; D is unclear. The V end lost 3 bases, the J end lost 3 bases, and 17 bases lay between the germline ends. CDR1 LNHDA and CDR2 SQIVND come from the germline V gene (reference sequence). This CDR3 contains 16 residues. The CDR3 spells CASSIWTGRRDYGYTF. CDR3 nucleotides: TGTGCCAGTAGTATTTGGACGGGCAGGAGAGACTATGGCTACACCTTC.

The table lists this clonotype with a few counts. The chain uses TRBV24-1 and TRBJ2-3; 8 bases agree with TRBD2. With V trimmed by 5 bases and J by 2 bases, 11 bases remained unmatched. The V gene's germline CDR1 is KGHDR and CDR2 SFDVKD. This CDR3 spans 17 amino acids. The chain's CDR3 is CATSVGWPSGYTDTQYF. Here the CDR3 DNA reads TGTGCCACCAGTGTCGGGTGGCCTAGCGGGTACACAGATACGCAGTATTTT.

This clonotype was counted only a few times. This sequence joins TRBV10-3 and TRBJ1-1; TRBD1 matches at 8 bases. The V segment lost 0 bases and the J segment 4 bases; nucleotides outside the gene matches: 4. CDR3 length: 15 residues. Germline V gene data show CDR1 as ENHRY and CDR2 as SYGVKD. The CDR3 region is CAISESDRVATEAFF. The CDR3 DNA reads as TGTGCCATCAGTGAGTCGGACAGGGTGGCCACTGAAGCTTTCTTT.

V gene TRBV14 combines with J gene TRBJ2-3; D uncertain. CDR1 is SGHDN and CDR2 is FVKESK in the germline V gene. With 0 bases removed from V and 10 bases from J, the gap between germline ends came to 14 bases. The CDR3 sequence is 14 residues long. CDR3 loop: CASSQELRTASQYF. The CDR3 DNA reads TGTGCCAGCAGCCAAGAGTTAAGAACAGCATCGCAGTATTTT.

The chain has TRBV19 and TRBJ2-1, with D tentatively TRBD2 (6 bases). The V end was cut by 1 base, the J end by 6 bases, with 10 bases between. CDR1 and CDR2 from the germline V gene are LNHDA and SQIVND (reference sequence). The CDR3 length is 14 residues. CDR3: CASSIAGGVNEQFF. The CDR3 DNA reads TGTGCCAGTAGTATAGCAGGCGGGGTCAATGAGCAGTTCTTC.

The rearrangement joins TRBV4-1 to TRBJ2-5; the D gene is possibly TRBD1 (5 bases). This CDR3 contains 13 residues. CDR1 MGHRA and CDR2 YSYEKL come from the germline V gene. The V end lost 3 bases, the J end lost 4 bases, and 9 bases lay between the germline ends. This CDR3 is CASSQPGRETQYF. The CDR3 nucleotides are TGCGCCAGCAGCCAGCCAGGGCGAGAGACCCAGTACTTC.

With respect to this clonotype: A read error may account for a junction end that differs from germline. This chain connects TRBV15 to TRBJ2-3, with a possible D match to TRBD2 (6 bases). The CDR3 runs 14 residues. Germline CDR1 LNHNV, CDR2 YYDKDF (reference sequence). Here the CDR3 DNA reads TGTGCCAGCAGCCCGGGGGTAAGCACAGATACGCAGTATTTT. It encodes CASSPGVSTDTQYF.

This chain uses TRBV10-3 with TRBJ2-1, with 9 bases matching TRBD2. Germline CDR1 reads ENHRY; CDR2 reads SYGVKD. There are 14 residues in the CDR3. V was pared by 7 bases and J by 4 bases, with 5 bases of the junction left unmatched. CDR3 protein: CAIKNSGSYNEQFF. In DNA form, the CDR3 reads TGTGCCATCAAGAATAGCGGGAGTTACAATGAGCAGTTCTTC.

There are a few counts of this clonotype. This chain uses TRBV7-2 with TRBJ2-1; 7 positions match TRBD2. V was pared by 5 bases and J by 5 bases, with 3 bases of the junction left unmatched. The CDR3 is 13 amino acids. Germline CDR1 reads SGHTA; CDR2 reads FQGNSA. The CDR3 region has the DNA TGTGCCAGCAGCCAAGGGACTAACAATGAGCAGTTCTTC. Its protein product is CASSQGTNNEQFF.

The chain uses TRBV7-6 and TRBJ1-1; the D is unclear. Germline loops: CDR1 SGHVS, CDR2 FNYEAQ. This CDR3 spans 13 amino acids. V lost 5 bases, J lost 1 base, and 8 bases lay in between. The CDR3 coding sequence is TGTGCCAGCAGCCTTTTAGGGAACACTGAAGCTTTCTTT. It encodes CASSLLGNTEAFF.

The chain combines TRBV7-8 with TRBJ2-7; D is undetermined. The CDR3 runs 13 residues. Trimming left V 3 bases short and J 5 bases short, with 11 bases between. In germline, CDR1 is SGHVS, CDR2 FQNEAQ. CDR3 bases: TGTGCCAGCAGCTTCCCAAGTCGTAACGAGCAGTACTTC. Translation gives CASSFPSRNEQYF.

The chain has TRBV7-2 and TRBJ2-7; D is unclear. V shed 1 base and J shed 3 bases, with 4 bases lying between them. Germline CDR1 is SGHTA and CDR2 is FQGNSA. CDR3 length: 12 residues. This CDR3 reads CASSLEHYEQYF. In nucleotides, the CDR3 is TGTGCCAGCAGCTTAGAACACTACGAGCAGTACTTC.